The 20 T cell receptor beta chains given below trace back to one sample, sequenced in a study of kidney transplant recipient with SARS-CoV-2 infection. TCRdb itself ran the reads through MiXCR, one entry per CDR3 protein. The sample has 200,000 to 300,000 distinct CDR3 sequences, around 28% seen once; the top ten hold less than 8.5%. Source: a blood sample, taken at baseline and between days 110 and 120 from a kidney transplant recipient. These receptors were obtained from a male patient between 25 and 39 years old who had COVID-19 and was a kidney transplant recipient. The graft donor may have given rise to some T cells.

This clonotype was seen only once. The junction shows a germline mismatch at one end, possibly a read error. CDR3 nucleotide sequence: TGTGCTAGCTCATTGAGACATGGGGACACCGGGGAGCTGTTTTTT. It specifies CASSLRHGDTGELFF. This chain connects TRBV18 to TRBJ2-2; D remains ambiguous. The CDR3 contains 15 residues. Germline CDR1 and CDR2: KGHSH and LQKENI.

This clonotype was detected only once. The chain carries TRBV3-1 and TRBJ2-5; D not certain. Trimming cost V 5 bases and J 5 bases, with 24 bases left between them. Germline lookup yields CDR1 LGHDT and CDR2 YNNKEL (reference sequence). The CDR3 runs 17 residues. The CDR3 DNA is TGTGCCAGCAGCAGATACCGTCCCATTTCTTTCTCTGAGACCCAGTACTTC. This codes for CASSRYRPISFSETQYF.

J is TRBJ2-1 and V is TRBV12-3 or TRBV12-4, with D tentatively TRBD2 (6 bases). V was shortened by 0 bases and J by 0 bases, with 12 bases between the two germline ends. The CDR3 length is 17 residues. The CDR3 region is CASSLAGGPSSYNEQFF. CDR3 in DNA: TGTGCCAGCAGTTTAGCGGGAGGCCCCAGCTCCTACAATGAGCAGTTCTTC.

This clonotype was picked up many times. The chain couples TRBV20-1 to TRBJ1-1, with 9 bases aligning to TRBD1. Looked up from germline, CDR1 is DFQATT and CDR2 is SNEGSKA (reference sequence). With V trimmed by 3 bases and J by 0 bases, 20 bases remained unmatched. The CDR3 runs to 20 residues. The CDR3 coding sequence is TGCAGTGCTAGCACTCCTACCTTACCGGGACAGGGCTTCATGAACACTGAAGCTTTCTTT. Protein sequence: CSASTPTLPGQGFMNTEAFF.

In regard to this clonotype: A much more abundant neighbour one base away suggests this may be a read error. The chain links TRBV12-3 or TRBV12-4 to TRBJ1-3; D may be TRBD1 (5 bases). The V end was cut by 6 bases, the J end by 3 bases, with 15 bases between. The CDR3 totals 15 residues. The CDR3 nucleotides are TGTGCCAGCAGCGAACGGGGGTCAAGTGGAAACACCATATATTTT. Translated: CASSERGSSGNTIYF.

Many counts were recorded for this clonotype. The chain links TRBV5-4 to TRBJ1-2; the D is unclear. CDR3 length: 16 amino acids. V was shortened by 5 bases and J by 4 bases, with 21 bases between the two germline ends. Germline loops: CDR1 SGHNT, CDR2 YYREEE (reference sequence). CDR3 sequence: CASRPFVPGKTYGYTF. CDR3 DNA: TGTGCCAGCAGACCGTTCGTACCAGGAAAGACCTATGGCTACACCTTC.

This clonotype appeared many times. The chain uses TRBV3-1 and TRBJ1-1; D is uncertain. CDR3 size: 17 residues. Germline V gene sequence: CDR1 LGHDT, CDR2 YNNKEL (reference sequence). V was shortened by 5 bases and J by 4 bases, with 23 bases between the two germline ends. As DNA, the CDR3 is TGTGCCAGCAGCGTTCCGTGTCCCATTTCAATTCGCACTGAAGCTTTCTTT. Encoded protein: CASSVPCPISIRTEAFF.

As to this clonotype: This may stem from a read error, because a much larger clone lies one nucleotide away. The chain couples TRBV25-1 to TRBJ1-6, with D possibly TRBD1 on 6 matching bases. The CDR3 totals 17 residues. Between the trimmed V and J ends, which lost 4 bases and 3 bases, there was a span of 16 bases. The germline V gene encodes CDR1 MGHDK and CDR2 SYGVNS. The CDR3 nucleotides are TGTGCCAGCAGTGCCCTACAGGGCACGGTCTATAATTCACCCCTCCACTTT. Its translation: CASSALQGTVYNSPLHF.

This clonotype was picked up a small number of times. This sequence joins TRBV6-6 and TRBJ2-7; 8 nucleotides agree with TRBD2. V trimming: 4 bases; J trimming: 3 bases; junction bases outside the gene matches: 5. Looked up from germline, CDR1 is MNHNY and CDR2 is SVGAGI (reference sequence). This CDR3 comprises 14 residues. The CDR3 spells CASSFSGGVYEQYF. Written as DNA, the CDR3 is TGTGCCAGCAGTTTCTCGGGGGGGGTCTACGAGCAGTACTTC.

Turning to this clonotype: One base away lies a much larger clone, so this may be a sequencing read error. The V gene is TRBV29-1, the J gene TRBJ1-1; 10 nucleotides line up with TRBD1. The J segment lost 1 base and the V segment lost 4 bases, leaving 12 bases of the junction unmatched. The CDR3 has 17 amino acids. Germline lookup yields CDR1 SQVTM and CDR2 ANQGSEA. CDR3 coding DNA: TGCAGCGTTGCCCCGACAGGGGGCTTTTTCGCGAACACTGAAGCTTTCTTT. Its protein product is CSVAPTGGFFANTEAFF.

In this sample, this clonotype turned up many times. The CDR3 region has the DNA TGTGCCAGCAGCGTAGGTCGGGAGTTAGTATACGAGCAGTACTTC. Its protein product is CASSVGRELVYEQYF. The chain joins TRBV9 to TRBJ2-7, with D possibly being TRBD2 (6 bases). Germline CDR1 and CDR2: SGDLS and YYNGEE. V lost 0 bases, J lost 4 bases, and 14 bases lay in between. The CDR3 is 15 residues long.

This clonotype was seen repeatedly, ten times or more. The CDR3, as DNA: TGTGCCAGCAGCTCGATAATCACCTCTGGGGCCAACGTCCTGACTTTC. Translating it yields CASSSIITSGANVLTF. The rearrangement joins TRBV5-5 to TRBJ2-6; no clear D. Germline lookup yields CDR1 SGHKS and CDR2 YYEKEE (reference sequence). This CDR3 contains 16 residues. The V end was cut by 3 bases, the J end by 0 bases, with 10 bases between.

CDR3 coding DNA: TGTGCCAGCTCTCGTCACGTACCAGGAAAGACCTATGGCTACACCTTC. As protein: CASSRHVPGKTYGYTF. The chain carries TRBV5-4 and TRBJ1-2; unclear D gene. Germline CDR1 is SGHNT and CDR2 is YYREEE (reference sequence). V was cut by 7 bases and J by 4 bases, with 23 bases left in between. This CDR3 has 16 amino acids.

In this sample, this clonotype turned up many times. V is TRBV30 and J is TRBJ1-1; 7 positions match TRBD1. V dropped 3 bases and J dropped 8; count of bases not matched to a gene: 3. The CDR3 is made up of 11 amino acids. The germline V gene encodes CDR1 GTSNPN and CDR2 SVGIG (reference sequence). The CDR3 sequence is CAWSDRAEAFF. CDR3 DNA: TGTGCCTGGAGCGACAGGGCCGAAGCTTTCTTT.

To note about this clonotype: With a far larger clone one base away, a read error is the likely cause. The V call is TRBV30, the J call TRBJ2-3; TRBD1 aligns across 7 bases. The DNA end is more similar to TRBJ2-7, so the J call may be wrong. Germline values: CDR1 GTSNPN, CDR2 SVGIG (reference sequence). This CDR3 has 15 residues. This chain's CDR3 is CAWSARQGKLDGQYF. The CDR3 region has the DNA TGTGCCTGGAGCGCTCGACAGGGCAAGTTGGACGGGCAGTACTTC.

For this clonotype: A much larger clone differs by one base, so this may be a read error. The chain links TRBV6-1 to TRBJ1-1, with TRBD1 identical over 11 bases. This CDR3 contains 14 residues. Germline-derived CDR1 and CDR2 are MNHNS and SASEGT. J lost 10 bases, V lost 3 bases, and 7 bases had no gene match. This CDR3 reads CASSDYGQGAGAFF. CDR3 coding DNA: TGTGCCAGCAGTGATTACGGACAGGGGGCTGGAGCTTTCTTT.

This clonotype was found many times. This chain joins TRBV7-2 and TRBJ1-2; D gene uncertain. This CDR3 has 17 residues. The ends were cut back, 4 bases at V and 4 bases at J, with 22 bases in the middle. In germline, CDR1 is SGHTA, CDR2 FQGNSA. The CDR3 nucleotides read TGTGCCAGCAGCTGGCGACACAGAGACGGAAAGACCTATGGCTACACCTTC. It translates to CASSWRHRDGKTYGYTF.

This clonotype was counted many times. The CDR3 reads CASSPITPISFSETQYF. Here the CDR3 DNA reads TGTGCCAGCAGCCCCATCACTCCCATTTCTTTCTCTGAGACCCAGTACTTC. This chain uses TRBV3-1 with TRBJ2-5; D is undetermined. The length of the CDR3 is 17 residues. The germline V and J ends were trimmed by 4 bases and 5 bases, with 23 bases remaining between them. Germline CDR1 reads LGHDT; CDR2 reads YNNKEL (reference sequence).

This clonotype was seen just once. A much larger clonotype is one base distant, so this may be a read error. The genes are TRBV6-5 and TRBJ1-5; maybe TRBD1 (6 bases). This CDR3 has 14 amino acids. Germline CDR1 MNHEY, CDR2 SVGAGI. The CDR3 DNA sequence: TGTACCAGCAGGGCGGACAGTAGCAATCAGCCCCAGCATTTT. This codes for CTSRADSSNQPQHF.

The chain has TRBV30 and TRBJ2-3, with 9 bases lining up with TRBD2. V gave up 1 base and J gave up 8 bases; unmatched junction bases: 7. CDR1 is GTSNPN, CDR2 SVGIG, per germline (reference sequence). The CDR3 has 14 residues. This CDR3 is CAWSGGLASGTQYF. The CDR3, as DNA: TGTGCCTGGAGTGGAGGACTAGCGAGCGGTACGCAGTATTTT.